This T cell receptor (beta chain) was obtained from a study of cytomegalovirus exposure and HLA in healthy donors. PCR was performed using 60 Vbeta and 13 Jbeta primers. Sequencing used immunoSEQ multiplex PCR; TCRdb keeps in-frame clones, though not all of them. This table holds 110,000 to 150,000 clones, around three quarters found once. The CDR3 totals 15 residues. Looked up from germline, CDR1 is SGHTA and CDR2 is FQGNSA. The V gene lost 1 base and the J gene lost 0 bases, with 7 bases spanning the gap. As concerns this clone: Its matching antigen is unknown.

Broader study findings: Sequencing depth across donors, presence/absence analyses assumed, was roughly uniform. Analysis performed later found 16,951 TCR beta sequences associated with HLA alleles at 0.05 false discovery rate. It has been reported that TCR beta sequences accurately predicted the HLA-A and HLA-B alleles of most subjects.

This receptor was obtained from a middle-aged man in good health and CMV-seronegative. The V call is TRBV7-2, the J call TRBJ1-5, with D possibly matching TRBD1 (6 bases). Source material: PBMCs. CDR3 protein: CASSLVGGSNQPQHF. The CDR3 coding sequence is TGTGCCAGCAGCTTAGTAGGGGGTAGCAATCAGCCCCAGCATTTT.